This TCR beta chain was recorded in a study of T cell repertoires in cytomegalovirus infection. Overall study: Based on public TCR beta signatures, there were indications of CMV infection and of a matching HLA type.

TCRdb independently ran MiXCR on the reads; one entry per CDR3 protein. This sample yields fewer than 300,000 distinct CDR3 sequences, of which roughly 26% are seen a single time; 14% belongs to the top ten. V lost 2 bases and J 2 bases, leaving 10 bases between the germline ends. The CDR3 totals 15 residues. Germline-derived CDR1 and CDR2 are MDHEN and SYDVKM. This clonotype was observed at least ten times. The sequence was obtained from a human donor in good health (CMV status not recorded). Some clones in this sample may be carry-over from other donors' samples. The sequenced sample consisted of PBMCs. The gene calls are TRBV28 and TRBJ1-5; D unresolved. The CDR3 loop is CASSLRGSGNQPQHF. The DNA of the CDR3 is TGTGCCAGCAGTTTACGAGGGAGTGGCAATCAGCCCCAGCATTTT.